Listed below are T cell receptor beta chains from one sample, sequenced in a study of identical twins. Each CDR3 protein gets one entry after TCRdb re-called the 5' RACE reads with MiXCR. Counted here are around 220,000 distinct CDR3 sequences, over 13% occurring once; the ten biggest clones make up 8.8%. Sequenced: memory (CD45RO+) T cells sorted from blood. Source of these receptors: a young woman in good health. Both conserved end residues are part of each CDR3. The order of the fields is clone size, V gene, J gene, D gene, CDR3 length, CDR3 DNA, CDR3 protein. The D gene is left open where the match is weak. The size of a clone is reported for some rows only, either as once, few or many, or as a class for expanded clones.

size: few
V: TRBV20-1
J: TRBJ1-5
D: NA
length: 14
DNA: TGCAGTGCTTATCCTCAGGGAAACAATCAGCCCCAGCATTTT
CDR3: CSAYPQGNNQPQHF

size: many
V: TRBV4-2
J: TRBJ2-1
D: NA
length: 16
DNA: TGTGCCAGCAGCGTCCGACCCCGGGACTCTTACAATGAGCAGTTCTTC
CDR3: CASSVRPRDSYNEQFF

size: few
V: TRBV20-1
J: TRBJ2-3
D: TRBD2
length: 13
DNA: TGCAGTGCTAGGATCCAGCGGGAGATCGCGCAGTATTTT
CDR3: CSARIQREIAQYF

size: many
V: TRBV20-1
J: TRBJ2-3
D: NA
length: 15
DNA: TGCAGTGCTAACCACAGGGAGTCTAGCACAGATACGCAGTATTTT
CDR3: CSANHRESSTDTQYF

size: NA
V: TRBV15
J: TRBJ2-7
D: NA
length: 15
DNA: TGTGCCACCAGCACAACCTCCTCGGGCTCCTACGAGCAGTACTTC
CDR3: CATSTTSSGSYEQYF

size: NA
V: TRBV5-1
J: TRBJ1-6
D: NA
length: 16
DNA: TGCGCCAGCAGCTTTTCCACAACAGGGCTGGAGTCACCCCTCCACTTT
CDR3: CASSFSTTGLESPLHF

size: NA
V: TRBV7-8
J: TRBJ1-5
D: NA
length: 16
DNA: TGTGCCAGCAGCTCGGGGGGGGGCAGGGTCAATCAGCCCCAGCATTTT
CDR3: CASSSGGGRVNQPQHF

size: NA
V: TRBV29-1
J: TRBJ2-1
D: NA
length: 12
DNA: TGCAGCGTTGAGGTCCTGTACAATGAGCAGTTCTTC
CDR3: CSVEVLYNEQFF

size: few
V: TRBV11-3
J: TRBJ2-5
D: NA
length: 15
DNA: TGTGCCAGCAGCCCACAGCAGGGACAAGGAGAGACCCAGTACTTC
CDR3: CASSPQQGQGETQYF

size: few
V: TRBV12-3/TRBV12-4
J: TRBJ2-1
D: NA
length: 14
DNA: TGTGCCAGCAGTTTTCGGTCTAGCTTCGATGAGCAGTTCTTC
CDR3: CASSFRSSFDEQFF